In this sample, the clone carrying this TCR beta chain turned up many times. The target antigen is unknown. Germline V lookup: CDR1 MNHNY, CDR2 SVGAGI (reference sequence). V gave up 0 bases and J gave up 0 bases, with 9 bases separating them. This CDR3 is built from 15 residues. This library used 300 to 500 ng RNA and molecular barcoded adaptors spanning alpha/delta and beta/gamma chains. TCRdb ran MiXCR on the reads and lists one entry per CDR3 protein. This sample has 45,000 to 50,000 distinct CDR3 sequences, with roughly 12% found just once. The data were taken from a study of read filtering for tumor transcriptome and immune sequencing. General study results and limits: Even smaller IR-seq throughput identified most shared clonotypes.

The sequencing sample was made of a population of CD138-negative cells sorted from bone marrow. The chain links TRBV6-6 to TRBJ2-7, with D maybe TRBD2 (5 bases). The sequence derives from a donor at least 40 years old with multiple myeloma. CDR3 protein: CASSYSSGSSYEQYF. For the CDR3, the DNA is TGTGCCAGCAGTTACTCGAGCGGTAGCTCCTACGAGCAGTACTTC.